The 8 T cell receptor beta chains below all came from one sample that was sequenced in a study of T cell repertoires in cytomegalovirus infection. MiXCR, applied by TCRdb to the reads, yields one record per CDR3 protein. Of around 530,000 distinct CDR3 sequences detected, more than 25% appear once; the ten largest clones hold about 13%. Material: PBMCs. These receptor sequences come from a human donor in good health (CMV status not recorded). Some clones in this sample may be carry-over from other donors' samples.

In this sample, this clonotype turned up a few times. The chain has TRBV20-1 and TRBJ1-1; weak D call: TRBD1 (5 bases). Trimming took 4 bases from V and 5 from J, leaving 11 bases between them. The germline V gene has CDR1 DFQATT and CDR2 SNEGSKA (reference sequence). The CDR3 extends over 12 amino acids. The CDR3 coding sequence is TGCAGTGCTAATTGGGGGAATACTGAAGCTTTCTTT. This codes for CSANWGNTEAFF.

The sample holds many counts of this clonotype. This chain uses TRBV7-8 with TRBJ2-3; 9 bases line up with TRBD2. From germline, CDR1 is SGHVS and CDR2 FQNEAQ. CDR3 length: 16 amino acids. Trimming cost V 0 bases and J 7 bases; bases outside gene matches: 8. The CDR3 DNA reads TGTGCCAGCAGCTTAGCGACTAGCGGTATGGGGAATACGCAGTATTTT. It translates to CASSLATSGMGNTQYF.

This clonotype was found a few times. The junction departs from germline at one end; a sequencing error may be responsible. The chain joins TRBV7-6 to TRBJ2-5; D is possibly TRBD1 (7 bases). The CDR3 extends over 14 amino acids. Germline V gene data show CDR1 as SGHVS and CDR2 as FNYEAQ. The CDR3 nucleotides are TGTGCTAGCAGTCGCGGGACAGACAAAGAGACCCAGTACTTC. Amino acid sequence: CASSRGTDKETQYF.

The chain is built from TRBV24-1 and TRBJ2-5, with a weak D call TRBD1 (6 bases). This CDR3 region has 15 residues. The germline CDR1 and CDR2 sequences are KGHDR and SFDVKD. V was trimmed by 4 bases and J by 2 bases, leaving 13 bases between them. The CDR3 bases are TGTGCCACCAGTGACCCCGGACAGATTCAAGAGACCCAGTACTTC. Its protein product is CATSDPGQIQETQYF.

The chain has TRBV20-1 and TRBJ2-4; 8 nucleotides line up with TRBD1. Trimming took 6 bases from V and 2 from J; bases not matched to a gene: 6. Germline CDR1 and CDR2: DFQATT and SNEGSKA (reference sequence). This CDR3 region has 14 residues. The CDR3 region is CSAQDRVTKNIQYF. The CDR3 DNA follows: TGCAGTGCCCAGGACAGGGTGACCAAAAACATTCAGTACTTC.

V is TRBV5-1 and J is TRBJ2-1; 11 bases are shared with TRBD2. CDR1 is SGHRS and CDR2 is YFSETQ in the germline V gene. The CDR3 has 15 amino acids. Germline trimming cut 2 bases from V and 9 bases from J; bases unmatched to any gene: 7. The CDR3 DNA reads as TGCGCCAGCAGCTTTCTAGCGGGAGGTATCGTTGAGCAGTTCTTC. Encoded protein: CASSFLAGGIVEQFF.

The chain couples TRBV18 to TRBJ2-3; possibly TRBD1 or TRBD2 for D (6 bases each). The CDR3 covers 15 residues. CDR1 and CDR2 from the germline V gene are KGHSH and LQKENI. V shed 0 bases and J shed 2 bases, with 9 bases lying between them. CDR3 amino acids: CASSPPAGHTDTQYF. The CDR3 nucleotides are TGTGCCAGCTCACCACCGGCGGGACACACAGATACGCAGTATTTT. Using reference TRBV18 and TRBJ2-3 for the parts outside the CDR3, the full variable domain is NAGVMQNPRHLVRRRGQEARLRCSPMKGHSHVYWYRQLPEEGLKFMVYLQKENIIDESGMPKERFSAEFPKEGPSILRIQQVVRGDSAAYFCASSPPAGHTDTQYFGPGTRLTVL.

This clonotype was recorded at least ten times. The chain combines TRBV7-2 with TRBJ2-5, with a tentative D call TRBD1 (6 bases). The V end lost 5 bases, the J end lost 1 base, and 14 bases lay between the germline ends. CDR3 length equals 15 residues. The germline gives CDR1 SGHTA, CDR2 FQGNSA. The CDR3 DNA follows: TGTGCCAGCAGCCCAGCCACAGGGAGCCAAGAGACCCAGTACTTC. Its protein product is CASSPATGSQETQYF.